This TCR beta chain was sequenced in a study of shared clonotypes between healthy human individuals. Study-wide background: Used for every donor were three CD4 naive, three CD4 memory, two CD8 naive and one CD8 memory plate.

It was CD45RO-negative cells, positively selected for CCR7, that made up naive CD8 cells, with terminally differentiated effector memory CD45RA+ cells excluded. TCRdb's copy holds only in-frame clones and misses some; the assay was immunoSEQ multiplex PCR. The sample records roughly 600,000 clones, nearly 98% being singletons. The sample holds one count of this clone. Its specificity is unknown. Trimming took 1 base from V and 0 from J, leaving 9 bases between them. CDR1 is SGHAT, CDR2 FQDESV, per germline (reference sequence). CDR3 length: 15 amino acids. Notes on the study in general: The sampled material consisted only of blood, and tissue repertoires are likely to differ.

Sequenced: naive CD8+ T cells sorted from blood. This chain joins TRBV11-1 and TRBJ1-1, with D possibly being TRBD1 (5 bases). The origin of this receptor is a man younger than 45 in good health. CDR3 in amino acids: CASSLVRGMNTEAFF. CDR3 nucleotides: TGTGCCAGCAGCTTAGTTAGGGGAATGAACACTGAAGCTTTCTTT.